A single sample is the source of the 32 T cell receptor beta chains below, sequenced in a study of monozygotic twins with inflammatory bowel disease. TCRdb reprocessed the 5' RACE reads and stores each CDR3 protein as one record, lacking DNA. This sample contains about 160,000 distinct CDR3 sequences. The sequenced sample was blood. These receptors originate from a human donor with ulcerative colitis or Crohn's disease, or a healthy co-twin of an affected twin (not recorded which).

This chain uses TRBV10-3 with TRBJ1-1; TCRdb reports TRBD1, a call that lacks DNA to check it against. CDR3 length: 14 amino acids. Per germline, CDR1 ENHRY and CDR2 SYGVKD. The CDR3 sequence: CAISPPEGGTEAFF.

The rearrangement joins TRBV12-3 or TRBV12-4 to TRBJ1-1. CDR3 length: 14 residues. The CDR3 sequence: CASSFRNLNTEAFF.

The V call is TRBV6-1, the J call TRBJ1-5; checking the TCRdb D call of TRBD1 is not possible without DNA. CDR3 size: 17 residues. CDR1 is MNHNS and CDR2 is SASEGT in the germline V gene. The CDR3 region is CASSEALLWTGPQPQHF.

The rearrangement links TRBV6-1 to TRBJ2-3; no DNA is available, so the TRBD1 call from TCRdb remains unchecked. The CDR3 has 15 residues. Germline V gene sequence: CDR1 MNHNS, CDR2 SASEGT. The CDR3 protein is CASSAQGGMTDTQYF.

This chain joins TRBV20-1 and TRBJ2-5; the TCRdb D gene call, TRBD1, has no DNA to confirm it. Germline V gene data show CDR1 as DFQATT and CDR2 as SNEGSKA (reference sequence). The CDR3 totals 14 residues. The CDR3 is CSARGTGDKETQYF.

The chain employs TRBV12-3 or TRBV12-4 and TRBJ2-1. This CDR3 has 14 amino acids. The CDR3 region is CASSFAIGVNEQFF.

The rearrangement uses TRBV5-5 and TRBJ2-5. Looked up from germline, CDR1 is SGHKS and CDR2 is YYEKEE (reference sequence). This CDR3 has 15 amino acids. The CDR3 sequence is CASSLDADPQETQYF.

The chain combines TRBV12-3 or TRBV12-4 with TRBJ2-5; TCRdb indicates TRBD2, and absent DNA this call remains unverified. The CDR3 runs to 13 residues. This CDR3 reads CASSLRARETQYF.

The chain employs TRBV11-2 and TRBJ2-5; TCRdb's D call of TRBD2 is untestable without DNA. The CDR3 loop spans 14 amino acids. Germline V gives CDR1 SGHAT, CDR2 FQNNGV. The CDR3 loop reads CASSLAPGLETQYF.

J is TRBJ2-1 and V is TRBV7-2; TCRdb calls TRBD2, which cannot be checked without DNA. The CDR3 runs to 17 residues. Germline V gene sequence: CDR1 SGHTA, CDR2 FQGNSA. CDR3 sequence reads: CASSLAGAPSPYNEQFF.

The CDR3 here is CASSSYRGGDSPLHF. The rearrangement links TRBV3-1 to TRBJ1-6; the TCRdb call, TRBD1, lacks DNA for checking. The CDR3 runs 15 residues. The germline gives CDR1 LGHDT, CDR2 YNNKEL (reference sequence).

The chain carries TRBV5-5 and TRBJ2-1. Germline CDR1 SGHKS, CDR2 YYEKEE (reference sequence). The CDR3 is 15 amino acids. The CDR3 loop reads CASSLVLEVYHEQFF.

The V and J genes are TRBV4-2 and TRBJ2-5; without DNA, the TCRdb call of TRBD2 cannot be checked. This CDR3 has 19 residues. Germline V CDR1 and CDR2: LGHNA, YNFKEQ. This CDR3 reads CASSPPGTSGGALVETQYF.

This chain connects TRBV20-1 to TRBJ1-1; absent DNA, TCRdb's TRBD1 call cannot be checked. Germline V gene lookup returns CDR1 DFQATT and CDR2 SNEGSKA (reference sequence). There are 11 residues in the CDR3. The CDR3 protein is CRALLGTEAFF.

The chain links TRBV20-1 to TRBJ2-1; as DNA is missing, the TRBD1 call by TCRdb cannot be tested. CDR1 is DFQATT and CDR2 is SNEGSKA in the germline V gene (reference sequence). The CDR3 is made up of 15 amino acids. CDR3 in amino acids: CSARDPGPRGSEQFF.

The V and J genes are TRBV12-3 or TRBV12-4 and TRBJ2-6. The CDR3 length is 13 residues. Here the CDR3 reads CASTQSGANVLTF.

The rearrangement uses TRBV20-1 and TRBJ2-6. CDR1 is DFQATT and CDR2 is SNEGSKA in the germline V gene (reference sequence). The CDR3 contains 13 residues. CDR3 loop: CSADTPGANVLTF.

This sequence joins TRBV10-3 and TRBJ2-1. The germline V gene encodes CDR1 ENHRY and CDR2 SYGVKD. This CDR3 region has 14 residues. CDR3 loop: CAIRDIDGHNGQFF.

The J gene is TRBJ1-1, the V gene TRBV12-3 or TRBV12-4; TCRdb's D call of TRBD1 is untestable without DNA. The CDR3 consists of 14 residues. Here the CDR3 reads CASSGEQADTEAFF.

The chain links TRBV7-2 to TRBJ2-2. Per the germline V gene, CDR1 is SGHTA and CDR2 is FQGNSA. The CDR3 is 12 amino acids. The CDR3: CASSWNTGELFF.

The CDR3 loop reads CASSLEGWAGFSGANVLTF. This sequence joins TRBV11-2 and TRBJ2-6. The germline V gene has CDR1 SGHAT and CDR2 FQNNGV. The CDR3 covers 19 residues.

This chain joins TRBV24-1 and TRBJ2-3; TCRdb names TRBD1, which stays unverified in the absence of DNA. Germline V gene sequence: CDR1 KGHDR, CDR2 SFDVKD. The CDR3 runs to 16 residues. The CDR3 reads CATSDETGVPTDTQYF.

The chain employs TRBV7-8 and TRBJ2-2; no DNA is available, so the TRBD2 call from TCRdb remains unchecked. CDR3 length: 16 amino acids. The V gene's germline CDR1 is SGHVS and CDR2 FQNEAQ. The CDR3 loop reads CASRAVGTPSTGELFF.

The chain couples TRBV10-3 to TRBJ1-2; TCRdb's D gene call, TRBD1, goes unchecked for lack of DNA. The CDR3 has 16 residues. Per germline, CDR1 ENHRY and CDR2 SYGVKD. CDR3 protein: CAISDPRQGANYGYTF.

Here the CDR3 reads CASSLVPSGTSPNEQFF. The chain combines TRBV5-1 with TRBJ2-1; the D call of TRBD2 rests on TCRdb alone, since no DNA is present to check it. CDR1 and CDR2 from the germline V gene are SGHRS and YFSETQ. The CDR3 sequence is 17 residues long.

This chain connects TRBV7-9 to TRBJ2-2; TCRdb designates TRBD2, a call that cannot be tested without DNA. The CDR3 has 16 amino acids. Germline-derived CDR1 and CDR2 are SEHNR and FQNEAQ (reference sequence). CDR3 in amino acids: CASSLTSGKNTGELFF.

The gene calls are TRBV20-1 and TRBJ2-7; TCRdb names TRBD1, which stays unverified in the absence of DNA. The CDR3 has 14 residues. Germline V CDR1 and CDR2: DFQATT, SNEGSKA (reference sequence). CDR3: CSAAQGMGSYEQYF.

The gene calls are TRBV11-3 and TRBJ2-5; TCRdb returns TRBD1, unconfirmable since there is no DNA. Germline V gives CDR1 SGHNT, CDR2 YENEEA. The CDR3 contains 15 residues. This chain's CDR3 is CASSLSRGYQETQYF.

The genes are TRBV11-1 and TRBJ2-1; without DNA, the TCRdb call of TRBD2 cannot be checked. The germline CDR1 and CDR2 sequences are SGHAT and FQDESV (reference sequence). The CDR3 spans 14 residues. CDR3 sequence reads: CASSLAFRAGEQFF.

The rearrangement uses TRBV6-1 and TRBJ1-5. The V gene's germline CDR1 is MNHNS and CDR2 SASEGT. CDR3 length: 15 amino acids. The CDR3 region is CASSEWTDSNQPQHF.

The chain combines TRBV4-2 with TRBJ2-7; TCRdb designates TRBD1, a call that cannot be tested without DNA. The CDR3 spans 15 residues. Germline V gene data show CDR1 as LGHNA and CDR2 as YNFKEQ. CDR3 residues: CASSQDRTGFYEQYF.

The CDR3 reads CASSRVVGGGNEQYF. This sequence joins TRBV6-2 or TRBV6-3 and TRBJ2-7; TCRdb names TRBD1, which stays unverified in the absence of DNA. The CDR3 covers 15 residues. Germline CDR1 reads MNHEY; CDR2 reads SVGEGT.